This T cell receptor beta chain stems from a study of T cells after somatic rescue of genetic block. The V gene end was trimmed by 0 bases and the J gene end by 2 bases; junction bases not matched to a gene: 12. The CDR3 length is 19 residues. Germline loops: CDR1 KGHSY, CDR2 FQNENV. Repertoires were generated with immunoSEQ multiplex PCR, while TCRdb's copy carries only in-frame clones and drops some. The sample includes 70,000 or so clones, under 95% of them seen just once. Sequencing was done on a sample of peripheral blood mononuclear cells (PBMCs). The receptor was derived from a man between 35 and 55 years old. The rearrangement links TRBV16 to TRBJ1-5; 8 bases are a match to TRBD1. CDR3 nucleotides: TGTGCCAGCAGCCAATCATCTGGGGCAGGGGGCTTTGGCAATCAGCCCCAGCATTTT. Its translation is CASSQSSGAGGFGNQPQHF. Full variable domain (remainder filled in from reference TRBV16 and TRBJ1-5): GEEVAQTPKHLVRGEGQKAKLYCAPIKGHSYVFWYQQVLKNEFKFLISFQNENVFDETGMPKERFSAKCLPNSPCSLEIQATKLEDSAVYFCASSQSSGAGGFGNQPQHFGDGTRLSIL.